Below, one T cell receptor (beta chain) is given with its context. Its specificity is unknown. These data come from a study of shared clonotypes between healthy human individuals. TCRdb keeps only in-frame clones here, not all; method: immunoSEQ multiplex PCR. The sample yields roughly 500,000 clones, 90% to 96% seen once. Findings and caveats of the study: Though the depth was large, rarefaction showed that sorted-subset sequencing was incomplete. Clonotype sharing among donors was thought likely to change with sequencing depth.

The germline V gene encodes CDR1 SGHRS and CDR2 YFSETQ. The CDR3 runs 13 residues. V shed 0 bases and J shed 2 bases, with 6 bases lying between them. This TCR was sampled from a woman under 40 in good health. Sample: naive CD4+ T cells sorted from blood. Subset denoted: CD45RA+ positively selected. The rearrangement uses TRBV5-1 and TRBJ2-7; the D is unclear. CDR3 in amino acids: CASSLAGPYEQYF. CDR3 sequence (DNA): TGCGCCAGCAGCTTGGCAGGTCCCTACGAGCAGTACTTC.